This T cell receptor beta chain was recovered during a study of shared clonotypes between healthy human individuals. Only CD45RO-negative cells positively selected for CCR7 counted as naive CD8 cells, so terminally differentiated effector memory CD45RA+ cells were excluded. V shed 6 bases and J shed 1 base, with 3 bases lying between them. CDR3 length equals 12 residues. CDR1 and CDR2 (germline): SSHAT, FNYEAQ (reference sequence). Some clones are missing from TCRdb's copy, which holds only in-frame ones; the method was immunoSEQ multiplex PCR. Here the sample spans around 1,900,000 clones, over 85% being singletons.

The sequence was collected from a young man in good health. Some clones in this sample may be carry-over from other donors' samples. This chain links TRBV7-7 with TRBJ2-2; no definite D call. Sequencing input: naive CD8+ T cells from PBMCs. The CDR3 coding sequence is TGTGCCAGCAGTGAGAACACCGGGGAGCTGTTTTTT. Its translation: CASSENTGELFF.